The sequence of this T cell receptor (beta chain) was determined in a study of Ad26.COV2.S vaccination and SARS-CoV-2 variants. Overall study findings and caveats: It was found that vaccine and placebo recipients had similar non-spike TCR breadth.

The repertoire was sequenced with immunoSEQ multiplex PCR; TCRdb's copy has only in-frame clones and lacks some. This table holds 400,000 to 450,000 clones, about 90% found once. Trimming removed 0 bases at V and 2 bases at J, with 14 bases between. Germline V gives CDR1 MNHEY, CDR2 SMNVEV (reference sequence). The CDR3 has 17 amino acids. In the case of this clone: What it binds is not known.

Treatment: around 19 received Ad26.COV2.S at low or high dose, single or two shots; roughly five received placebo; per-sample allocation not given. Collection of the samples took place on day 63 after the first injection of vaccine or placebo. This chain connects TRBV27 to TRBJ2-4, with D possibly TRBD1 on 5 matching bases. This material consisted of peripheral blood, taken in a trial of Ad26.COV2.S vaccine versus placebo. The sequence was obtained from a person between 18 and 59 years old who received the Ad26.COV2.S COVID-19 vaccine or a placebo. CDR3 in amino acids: CASSLSRRDWTKNIQYF. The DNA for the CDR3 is TGTGCCAGCAGTTTATCGCGCAGGGATTGGACCAAAAACATTCAGTACTTC.